The rows below give T cell receptor beta chains drawn from one sample of a study of blood T cells in healthy people across ages. A single record per CDR3 protein comes from TCRdb applying MiXCR to the 5' RACE reads. Of 800,000 or so distinct CDR3 sequences detected, 20% to 30% appear once; the ten largest clones hold roughly 3.5%. The data were also submitted as part of a second study, on T cells of mothers and their children.

The sample consisted of blood. These receptors came from a boy aged 5 to 17 in good health. Each CDR3 is given with its conserved first and last residue. A D gene is named only where the DNA matches it firmly. For some rows the clone size is stated as once, few or many, or as a class when expanded; others skip it.

J,V,D,size,DNA,CDR3
TRBJ1-2,TRBV7-2,-,-,TGTGCCAGCAGCTTAAGGGAACAGGGCTATGGCTACACCTTC,CASSLREQGYGYTF
TRBJ1-4,TRBV7-2,TRBD1,many,TGTGCCAGCAGCTTGGGGACAGCTAATGAAAAACTGTTTTTT,CASSLGTANEKLFF
TRBJ2-7,TRBV5-1,TRBD1,-,TGCGCCAGCCAGGGACAGGGCCACTACGAGCAGTACTTC,CASQGQGHYEQYF
TRBJ1-1,TRBV6-5,-,few,TGTGCCATTTCAAGAGGGGCGGGCACTGAAGCTTTCTTT,CAISRGAGTEAFF
TRBJ2-7,TRBV5-1,TRBD2,once,TGCGCCAGCAGCTACACTAGCGGCTCCTACGAGCAGTACTTC,CASSYTSGSYEQYF
TRBJ2-7,TRBV28,TRBD1,-,TGTGCCAGCAGTCTTGGACAGGTTGAGCAGTACTTC,CASSLGQVEQYF
TRBJ2-1,TRBV29-1,-,-,TGCAGCGTTATCCCTGCAGAATACAATGAGCAGTTCTTC,CSVIPAEYNEQFF
TRBJ2-7,TRBV4-2,-,-,TGTGCCAGCAGCCAAGATGGAGGCAGGGCGGGCGAGCAGTACTTC,CASSQDGGRAGEQYF
TRBJ1-4,TRBV5-1,-,few,TGCGCCAGCAGCATCGGGCCTATACTGGCAGGGGAAAAACTGTTTTTT,CASSIGPILAGEKLFF
TRBJ2-1,TRBV29-1,-,few,TGCAGCGTTGTAAGAGCAGGCTCCTACAATGAGCAGTTCTTC,CSVVRAGSYNEQFF
TRBJ1-1,TRBV6-2/TRBV6-3,-,few,TGTGCCAGCAGTTGGGTGGGTTCCCCTGAAGCTTTCTTT,CASSWVGSPEAFF
TRBJ2-7,TRBV7-3,-,few,TGTGCCAGCAGCTTAATGGCGGGGACCGAGCAGTACTTC,CASSLMAGTEQYF